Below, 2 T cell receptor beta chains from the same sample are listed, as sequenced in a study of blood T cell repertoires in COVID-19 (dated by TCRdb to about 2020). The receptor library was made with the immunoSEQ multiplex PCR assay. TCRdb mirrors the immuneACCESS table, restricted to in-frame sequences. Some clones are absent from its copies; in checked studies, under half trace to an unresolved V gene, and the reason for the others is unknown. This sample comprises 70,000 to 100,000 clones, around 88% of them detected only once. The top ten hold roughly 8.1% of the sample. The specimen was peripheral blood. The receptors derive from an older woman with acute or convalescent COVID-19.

The CDR3 here is CASSQRLGLSYEQYF. CDR3 coding DNA: TGTGCCAGCAGCCAAAGATTGGGACTGTCCTACGAGCAGTACTTC. The J gene is TRBJ2-7, the V gene TRBV3-1 (or the pseudogene TRBV3-2), with D perhaps matching TRBD2 (6 bases). V was cut by 2 bases and J by 1 base, with 12 bases left in between. CDR1 is LGHDT and CDR2 is YNNKEL in the germline V gene (reference sequence). There are 15 residues in the CDR3.

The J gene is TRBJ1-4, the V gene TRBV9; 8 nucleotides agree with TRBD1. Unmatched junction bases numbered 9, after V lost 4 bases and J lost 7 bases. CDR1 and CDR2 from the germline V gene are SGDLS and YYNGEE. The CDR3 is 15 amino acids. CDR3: CASSPMTGAGEKLFF. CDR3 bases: TGTGCCAGCAGCCCCATGACAGGGGCGGGTGAAAAACTGTTTTTT.